This T cell receptor (beta chain) was recorded in a study of cytomegalovirus exposure and HLA in healthy donors. Study-level results: Available immune exposure information covered CMV serostatus only.

Unrecorded immune exposures were likely, despite nominal health at sampling. This clone has only a few counts. What it binds is not known. The germline gives CDR1 MDHEN, CDR2 SYDVKM. V was cut by 7 bases and J by 6 bases, with 23 bases left in between. The CDR3 sequence is 16 residues long. 13 Jbeta primers and 60 Vbeta primers were used for the PCR. Profiling relied on immunoSEQ multiplex PCR, and the TCRdb table lists in-frame clones only, not all of them. The sample has some 220,000 clones, 70% to 85% seen once; the top ten hold more than 0.45%. Specimen: PBMCs. This rearrangement joins TRBV28 to TRBJ2-3; D is ambiguous. This TCR was recovered from a woman aged 40 to 55 in good health and CMV-seronegative. The CDR3 region is CASNSAHRTRPDTQYF. The CDR3 DNA sequence: TGTGCCAGCAACTCTGCCCACAGAACCCGGCCGGATACGCAGTATTTT.